This T cell receptor (beta chain) was captured by sequencing in a study of cytomegalovirus exposure and HLA in healthy donors. Study-wide results and caveats: Exclusion as indistinguishable affected some V segments, including TRBV6-2 and TRBV6-3. In vitro testing confirmed a few CMV-associated chains as specific for CMV antigens. As a later analysis showed, a missense DCLRE1C variant was linked to trimming of TCR beta V- and J-genes.

PCR involved 60 Vbeta and 13 Jbeta primers. The repertoire was sequenced with immunoSEQ multiplex PCR; TCRdb's copy has only in-frame clones and lacks some. Among approximately 110,000 clones listed, 83% were seen once. With respect to this clone: The antigen is not known.

V was pared by 1 base and J by 3 bases, with 10 bases between. Germline V lookup: CDR1 MGHRA, CDR2 YSYEKL. CDR3 size: 14 residues. Sample: PBMCs. This clonotype was sampled from a man younger than 30 in good health and CMV-seronegative. The gene calls are TRBV4-1 and TRBJ2-7, with a tentative D call TRBD2 (6 bases). The CDR3 region is CASSQVGGVYEQYF. The CDR3, as DNA: TGCGCCAGCAGCCAAGTTGGCGGGGTCTACGAGCAGTACTTC.